The rows below give T cell receptor beta chains drawn from one sample of a study of T cell repertoires in cytomegalovirus infection. In TCRdb, the reads were re-called with MiXCR into one record per CDR3 protein. The sample consists of 650,000 to 900,000 distinct CDR3 sequences, about 28% of them appearing once. Which antigens these TCRs recognize remains unknown. Sequences were derived from cultured CD8+ T cells from PBMCs, sampled from culture after CMV antigen stimulation. The receptors stem from a human donor in good health (CMV status not recorded). Some clones in this sample may be carry-over from other donors' samples. Each CDR3 is given with its conserved first and last residue.

v_call,j_call,cdr3_aa
TRBV19,TRBJ1-1,CASSIHSGNTEAFF
TRBV7-9,TRBJ1-5,CASSSTRDSVNQPQHF
TRBV11-2,TRBJ1-1,CASSLAFFPRNGMNTEAFF
TRBV9,TRBJ1-1,CASSSNPNTEAFF
TRBV7-3,TRBJ2-6,CASSLIRQGARGANVLTF
TRBV12-3/TRBV12-4,TRBJ1-5,CASSFEGGYQPQHF
TRBV29-1,TRBJ1-2,CSVATGGSGRGYTF
TRBV19,TRBJ2-5,CASRGGIASQETQYF
TRBV6-5,TRBJ2-2,CASSYAPGELFF
TRBV11-3,TRBJ2-7,CASSLGQSSYEQYF
TRBV7-9,TRBJ1-2,CASSLSGKENYGYTF
TRBV7-9,TRBJ2-2,CASSHLDRGYTGELFF
TRBV7-8,TRBJ2-1,CASSIPGLRQFF
TRBV12-3/TRBV12-4,TRBJ2-5,CASSFGPLRVEQETQYF
TRBV7-9,TRBJ2-1,CASSATTQGAAYNEQFF
TRBV7-9,TRBJ1-2,CASSLGQGIDGYTF
TRBV4-3,TRBJ2-5,CASSHDLAGGPGTQYF
TRBV9,TRBJ1-1,CASSVVRRGNTEAFF
TRBV6-1,TRBJ2-1,CASRGPGYSTFYNEQFF
TRBV11-1,TRBJ2-2,CASSLALVSRGDPGELFF
TRBV6-1,TRBJ2-1,CASSVRGPSYNEQFF
TRBV7-9,TRBJ2-6,CASSGQGPRGSGANVLTF
TRBV18,TRBJ1-6,CASSPSGLYNSPLHF
TRBV6-1,TRBJ2-5,CASSDPTGGLRYF
TRBV7-2,TRBJ2-1,CASSRLAGGLNEQFF
TRBV5-6,TRBJ1-5,CASSLGGSGLSNQPQHF
TRBV27,TRBJ1-2,CASSSEQGGGYGYTF
TRBV10-3,TRBJ1-3,CASKRGQTETLDSGNTIYF